One and the same sample provided the 22 T cell receptor beta chains below, sequenced in a study of OX40 agonist ivuxolimab in advanced cancers. Repertoires were generated with immunoSEQ multiplex PCR, while TCRdb's copy carries only in-frame clones and drops some. The sample has tens of thousands of clones, 80% to 95% seen once. The starting material was CD4+ or CD8+ T cells sorted from blood, obtained in a trial of the OX40 agonist ivuxolimab. These receptors were collected from an adult with an advanced solid tumor such as melanoma, head and neck, liver or kidney cancer.

V gene TRBV11-2 combines with J gene TRBJ2-2, with a possible D match to TRBD2 (5 bases). CDR3 length: 15 residues. Germline V CDR1 and CDR2: SGHAT, FQNNGV. V was trimmed by 6 bases and J by 6 bases, leaving 17 bases between them. In DNA, the CDR3 is TGTGCCAGCAGTCTCACTGGCGGCGGGTCCGGGGAGCTGTTTTTT. Translated, it gives CASSLTGGGSGELFF.

This clone was seen just once. The chain links TRBV19 to TRBJ1-5; TRBD1 matches 7 bases. CDR3 length: 16 residues. The J segment lost 3 bases and the V segment lost 6 bases, leaving 11 bases of the junction unmatched. The germline V gene encodes CDR1 LNHDA and CDR2 SQIVND (reference sequence). Here the CDR3 DNA reads TGTGCCAGTAGACCTGAGGGACAGCGCAACAATCAGCCCCAGCATTTT. Translated: CASRPEGQRNNQPQHF.

The chain couples TRBV19 to TRBJ1-4; tentatively, D is TRBD1 (5 bases). The V gene's germline CDR1 is LNHDA and CDR2 SQIVND (reference sequence). The CDR3 sequence is 16 residues long. Trimming removed 6 bases from V and 0 bases from J, with 14 bases in between. CDR3 sequence (DNA): TGTGCCAGTAGAATCGGGAGGGGTGCAACTAATGAAAAACTGTTTTTT. It is translated as CASRIGRGATNEKLFF.

The chain couples TRBV2 to TRBJ2-2; 9 bases fit TRBD2. The CDR3 totals 14 residues. The V segment lost 4 bases and the J segment 5 bases; nucleotides outside the gene matches: 2. From germline, CDR1 is SNHLY and CDR2 FYNNEI. The CDR3 spells CASSVLAGTGELFF. The DNA of the CDR3 is TGTGCCAGCAGTGTCCTAGCGGGAACCGGGGAGCTGTTTTTT.

The chain couples TRBV6-1 to TRBJ1-5; D possibly corresponds to TRBD1 (6 bases). Germline V lookup: CDR1 MNHNS, CDR2 SASEGT. The V end lost 1 base, the J end lost 2 bases, and 9 bases lay between the germline ends. This CDR3 comprises 15 residues. Here the CDR3 reads CASSEGSGGNQPQHF. The CDR3 nucleotides are TGTGCCAGCAGTGAAGGATCAGGGGGCAATCAGCCCCAGCATTTT.

This chain uses TRBV29-1 with TRBJ1-4; tentative D call: TRBD1 (6 bases). V shed 6 bases and J shed 5 bases, with 13 bases lying between them. CDR3 length: 13 residues. The germline V gene has CDR1 SQVTM and CDR2 ANQGSEA. CDR3 amino acids: CSVNKGVNEKLFF. CDR3 nucleotide sequence: TGCAGCGTCAACAAGGGGGTGAATGAAAAACTGTTTTTT.

The V gene is TRBV18, the J gene TRBJ1-1; a weak D match, TRBD1 (6 bases). From germline, CDR1 is KGHSH and CDR2 LQKENI. This CDR3 has 16 residues. Trimming removed 3 bases at V and 2 bases at J, with 16 bases between. CDR3 nucleotides: TGTGCCAGCTCACCTCAACTCGACAGGCGCAACACTGAAGCTTTCTTT. Translating it yields CASSPQLDRRNTEAFF.

This clone showed up just once. J is TRBJ2-7 and V is TRBV4-1; D is possibly TRBD1 or TRBD2 (5 bases each). From germline, CDR1 is MGHRA and CDR2 YSYEKL. Trimming took off 4 bases at V and 0 bases at J, with 19 bases between the two ends. The CDR3 runs to 17 residues. This chain's CDR3 is CASSPGREWDHSYEQYF. DNA for the CDR3: TGCGCCAGCAGCCCAGGCAGGGAATGGGACCACTCCTACGAGCAGTACTTC.

This clone has just a few counts. The chain combines TRBV7-2 with TRBJ2-7, with 12 bases fitting TRBD2. Germline V lookup: CDR1 SGHTA, CDR2 FQGNSA. The CDR3 contains 18 residues. After removal of 2 bases from V and 6 bases from J, the junction contained 14 bases not matched to a gene. The CDR3 DNA reads TGTGCCAGCAGCTTATCGGCTAGCGGGGGGGCCGTCTCGGCCGAGCAGTACTTC. Protein: CASSLSASGGAVSAEQYF.

The genes are TRBV29-1 and TRBJ2-3; maybe TRBD1 (7 bases). V was pared by 5 bases and J by 5 bases, with 11 bases between. CDR1 and CDR2 from the germline V gene are SQVTM and ANQGSEA. CDR3 length: 12 amino acids. The CDR3 DNA reads as TGCAGCGTTAGGAGGGGGCAAGATACGCAGTATTTT. Translation: CSVRRGQDTQYF.

This chain uses TRBV14 with TRBJ2-7; D is undetermined. The V gene's germline CDR1 is SGHDN and CDR2 FVKESK. CDR3 length equals 12 residues. V was shortened by 4 bases and J by 3 bases, with 7 bases between the two germline ends. The CDR3 DNA sequence: TGTGCCAGCAGCCTATGGGGCTACGAGCAGTACTTC. Protein: CASSLWGYEQYF.

The V call is TRBV19, the J call TRBJ1-2; unclear D gene. The V end was cut by 4 bases, the J end by 4 bases, with 10 bases between. This CDR3 contains 13 residues. The V gene's germline CDR1 is LNHDA and CDR2 SQIVND (reference sequence). CDR3 DNA sequence: TGTGCCAGTAGTAGGCGGGAGACCTATGGCTACACCTTC. Its protein is CASSRRETYGYTF. The whole variable domain, remainder taken from reference TRBV19 and TRBJ1-2, is DGGITQSPKYLFRKEGQNVTLSCEQNLNHDAMYWYRQDPGQGLRLIYYSQIVNDFQKGDIAEGYSVSREKKESFPLTVTSAQKNPTAFYLCASSRRETYGYTFGSGTRLTVV.

This clone was seen a single time. V is TRBV30 and J is TRBJ2-1, with D unresolved. The V end lost 0 bases, the J end lost 6 bases, and 12 bases lay between the germline ends. The CDR3 runs 14 residues. Germline CDR1 reads GTSNPN; CDR2 reads SVGIG (reference sequence). In DNA form, the CDR3 reads TGTGCCTGGAGTGTACGATTGGCAACCAATGAGCAGTTCTTC. Translation gives CAWSVRLATNEQFF.

The V and J genes are TRBV5-6 and TRBJ1-2, with TRBD1 as a possible D gene (5 bases). The germline V gene encodes CDR1 SGHDT and CDR2 YYEEEE. Trimming cost V 4 bases and J 0 bases, with 10 bases left between them. This CDR3 is 14 amino acids long. The CDR3 region has the DNA TGTGCCAGCAGCACGACAGTGACTAACTATGGCTACACCTTC. Protein product: CASSTTVTNYGYTF.

The chain carries TRBV19 and TRBJ2-5; D not resolved. The CDR3 consists of 13 residues. Trimming removed 1 base at V and 5 bases at J, with 8 bases between. Germline V gives CDR1 LNHDA, CDR2 SQIVND (reference sequence). Written as DNA, the CDR3 is TGTGCCAGTAGTATAGTCCGGGCGGAGACCCAGTACTTC. As protein: CASSIVRAETQYF. Complete variable domain (other parts from reference TRBV19 and TRBJ2-5): DGGITQSPKYLFRKEGQNVTLSCEQNLNHDAMYWYRQDPGQGLRLIYYSQIVNDFQKGDIAEGYSVSREKKESFPLTVTSAQKNPTAFYLCASSIVRAETQYFGPGTRLLVL.

The chain combines TRBV18 with TRBJ2-3, with TRBD2 matching over 7 bases. Germline V gene lookup returns CDR1 KGHSH and CDR2 LQKENI. Losses at the gene ends were 3 bases for V and 4 bases for J; bases not matched to a gene: 10. The CDR3 spans 16 residues. The CDR3, as DNA: TGTGCCAGCTCACCCCAAGGTGGGGGAGGGGCAGATACGCAGTATTTT. Amino acids: CASSPQGGGGADTQYF.

The chain joins TRBV19 to TRBJ2-7; 10 bases are a match to TRBD2. The CDR3 extends over 16 amino acids. V shed 5 bases and J 2 bases; nucleotides not matched to a gene: 9. Germline CDR1 is LNHDA and CDR2 is SQIVND (reference sequence). The CDR3 DNA reads TGTGCCAGTAGTTTAGGACGACTAGCGGGCCCCTACGAGCAGTACTTC. This sequence encodes CASSLGRLAGPYEQYF.

V is TRBV19 and J is TRBJ1-5; 9 nucleotides line up with TRBD1. V was pared by 5 bases and J by 1 base, with 6 bases of the junction left unmatched. Looked up from germline, CDR1 is LNHDA and CDR2 is SQIVND (reference sequence). The CDR3 sequence is 16 residues long. In nucleotides, the CDR3 is TGTGCCAGTAGTCCCGGGACAGGGAGAAGCAATCAGCCCCAGCATTTT. Its protein is CASSPGTGRSNQPQHF.

In its sample, this clone was seen once. The V and J genes are TRBV6-6 and TRBJ2-7; D unresolved. The CDR3 runs 14 residues. The V end lost 6 bases, the J end lost 6 bases, and 18 bases lay between the germline ends. CDR1 is MNHNY, CDR2 SVGAGI, per germline (reference sequence). The CDR3 sequence: CASSLSWQYGEQYF. The DNA for the CDR3 is TGTGCCAGCAGCTTATCGTGGCAGTACGGCGAGCAGTACTTC.

This chain connects TRBV7-2 to TRBJ1-4, with D tentatively TRBD1 (5 bases). Trimming removed 6 bases from V and 3 bases from J, with 14 bases in between. CDR3 length: 15 amino acids. Germline V lookup: CDR1 SGHTA, CDR2 FQGNSA. The CDR3 region has the DNA TGTGCCAGCAGTTATCGGGGGTGGGCTAATGAAAAACTGTTTTTT. It codes for CASSYRGWANEKLFF.

The chain combines TRBV27 with TRBJ1-5; a weak D match, TRBD1 (5 bases). V was cut by 3 bases and J by 1 base, with 13 bases left in between. Germline V gene lookup returns CDR1 MNHEY and CDR2 SMNVEV (reference sequence). The CDR3 is 16 amino acids. The DNA of the CDR3 is TGTGCCAGCAGTTTTCGGCGTCAGGGAAGCAATCAGCCCCAGCATTTT. Translation gives CASSFRRQGSNQPQHF.

The chain links TRBV10-3 to TRBJ1-2, with 7 bases that match TRBD1. V shed 7 bases, J shed 3 bases, and the junction held 8 bases outside the gene matches. The CDR3 is made up of 14 amino acids. Germline V lookup: CDR1 ENHRY, CDR2 SYGVKD. CDR3 region: CAINLGGGDYGYTF. For the CDR3, the DNA is TGTGCCATCAATTTGGGAGGGGGCGACTATGGCTACACCTTC.